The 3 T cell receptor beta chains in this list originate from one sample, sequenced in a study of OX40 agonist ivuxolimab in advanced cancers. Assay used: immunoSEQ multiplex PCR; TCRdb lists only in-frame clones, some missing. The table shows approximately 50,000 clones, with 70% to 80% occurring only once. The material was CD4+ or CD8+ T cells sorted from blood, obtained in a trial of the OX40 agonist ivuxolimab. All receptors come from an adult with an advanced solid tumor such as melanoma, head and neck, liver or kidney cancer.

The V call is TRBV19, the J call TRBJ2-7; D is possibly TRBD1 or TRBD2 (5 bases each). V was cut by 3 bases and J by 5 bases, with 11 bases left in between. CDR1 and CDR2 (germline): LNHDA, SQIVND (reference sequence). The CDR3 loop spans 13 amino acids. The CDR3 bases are TGTGCCAGTAGTATCCTCGGGACGGACGAGCAGTACTTC. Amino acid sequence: CASSILGTDEQYF.

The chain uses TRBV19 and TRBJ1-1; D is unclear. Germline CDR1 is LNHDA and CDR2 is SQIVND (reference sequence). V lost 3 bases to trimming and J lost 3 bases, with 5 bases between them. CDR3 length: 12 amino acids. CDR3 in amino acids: CASSIRDTEAFF. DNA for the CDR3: TGTGCCAGTAGTATCCGAGACACTGAAGCTTTCTTT.

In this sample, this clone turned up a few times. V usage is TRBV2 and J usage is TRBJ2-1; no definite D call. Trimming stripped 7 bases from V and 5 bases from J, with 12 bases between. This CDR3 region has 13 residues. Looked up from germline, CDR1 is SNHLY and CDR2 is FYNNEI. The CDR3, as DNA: TGTGCCAGCAATTACGTGGTGAACAATGAGCAGTTCTTC. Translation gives CASNYVVNNEQFF. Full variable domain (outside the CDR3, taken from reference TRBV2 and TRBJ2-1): EPEVTQTPSHQVTQMGQEVILRCVPISNHLYFYWYRQILGQKVEFLVSFYNNEISEKSEIFDDQFSVERPDGSNFTLKIRSTKLEDSAMYFCASNYVVNNEQFFGPGTRLTVL.